One and the same sample provided the 2 T cell receptor beta chains below, sequenced in a study of shared clonotypes between healthy human individuals (dated by TCRdb to 2018 to 2021). Libraries were constructed by the immunoSEQ multiplex PCR assay. TCRdb took over this immuneACCESS table, retaining in-frame rearrangements with V and J assigned. Such tables are incomplete; in checked studies, under half of the missing clones stem from an unresolved V gene, and the remainder is unexplained. Present in this sample are about 770,000 clones, about two thirds of which were seen just once. The top ten hold about 1.8% of the sample. Specimen: memory CD4+ T cells sorted from blood. The intended sense of this specimen's cell subset or site label: CD45RA-negative fraction. The receptors here all came from a woman aged 25-40 years in good health.

There are a few counts of this clone. This chain links TRBV5-1 with TRBJ2-5, with D unresolved. This CDR3 has 15 residues. CDR1 is SGHRS, CDR2 YFSETQ, per germline. V dropped 3 bases and J dropped 1 base, with 13 bases sitting between them. The CDR3 here is CASSSRQPIQETQYF. CDR3 nucleotides: TGCGCCAGCAGCTCGCGGCAGCCGATCCAAGAGACCCAGTACTTC.

The V and J genes are TRBV6-5 and TRBJ2-1, with 7 bases that match TRBD2. This CDR3 has 14 residues. Germline CDR1 and CDR2: MNHEY and SVGAGI. V was clipped by 6 bases and J by 10 bases; unmatched bases: 12. Here the CDR3 DNA reads TGTGCCAGCAGGCCTACTAGCGCCTCTTGGGAGCAGTTCTTC. It yields the protein CASRPTSASWEQFF.